The rows below give T cell receptor beta chains drawn from one sample of a study of response to subunit inactivated influenza vaccine. TCRdb redid the calling of the RT-PCR reads with MiXCR, one entry per CDR3 protein. This table has 400,000 to 650,000 distinct CDR3 sequences, about 7.2% appearing once. Sequencing used PBMCs from blood, obtained roughly 24 months after vaccination. These receptor sequences come from a man aged 45 to 70 who received an inactivated influenza vaccine. The CDR3 runs from the conserved cysteine through the conserved F or W.

J | V | CDR3
TRBJ1-6 | TRBV12-3/TRBV12-4 | CASSFGGFRSPLHF
TRBJ1-2 | TRBV7-2 | CASSSKGASNYGYTF
TRBJ2-1 | TRBV5-1 | CASSLAPNSGSDNEQFF
TRBJ2-7 | TRBV28 | CASRIDRGINEQYF
TRBJ2-1 | TRBV6-1 | CASSLRSLAGVSEQFF
TRBJ2-2 | TRBV7-3 | CASRTRVFPGELFF
TRBJ2-1 | TRBV24-1 | CATSDLISSYTYNEQFF
TRBJ1-5 | TRBV10-3 | CAISVGRNQPQHF
TRBJ2-7 | TRBV3-1 | CASSPGRQGGTYEQYF
TRBJ2-2 | TRBV5-1 | CASSLAAAGGSTGELFF
TRBJ1-2 | TRBV12-3/TRBV12-4 | CASSFEGTGYTF
TRBJ2-2 | TRBV6-1 | CASSRGRVNTGELFF
TRBJ2-3 | TRBV5-1 | CASSLGSHQDTQYF
TRBJ2-1 | TRBV12-3/TRBV12-4 | CASSSSGFDEQFF
TRBJ2-3 | TRBV5-6 | CASSPYLLSTDTQYF
TRBJ2-5 | TRBV7-6 | CASSRQRGGQETQYF
TRBJ2-7 | TRBV7-8 | CASSFLSTSHPYEQYF
TRBJ1-2 | TRBV15 | CATWPGVANYGYTF
TRBJ2-7 | TRBV7-9 | CASSFTESYEQYF
TRBJ1-5 | TRBV24-1 | CATSDSENF
TRBJ2-1 | TRBV7-8 | CASSPRRCDTSYNEQFF
TRBJ2-2 | TRBV11-2 | CASSRRGHPNTGELFF
TRBJ2-6 | TRBV27 | CASKAQFSGANVLTF
TRBJ2-1 | TRBV20-1 | CSAVRRWYEQFF
TRBJ2-3 | TRBV20-1 | CSASRQGRADTQYF
TRBJ1-2 | TRBV7-9 | CASSLSRHDYGYTF
TRBJ1-5 | TRBV16 | CASSHQSSNQPQHF
TRBJ2-2 | TRBV27 | CASSPTTPSALLTGELFF
TRBJ2-1 | TRBV18 | CASSDVGNEQFF
TRBJ1-6 | TRBV12-3/TRBV12-4 | CASRSNSPLHF
TRBJ2-3 | TRBV20-1 | CCAQAASGRDRTDTQYF
TRBJ2-7 | TRBV4-2 | CASSQDQSGRTVEQYF
TRBJ2-7 | TRBV28 | CASSPLGTALFEQYF
TRBJ2-5 | TRBV4-3 | CASSQKGTSGQETQYF
TRBJ2-1 | TRBV12-3/TRBV12-4 | CASTRDSGLYNKQFF